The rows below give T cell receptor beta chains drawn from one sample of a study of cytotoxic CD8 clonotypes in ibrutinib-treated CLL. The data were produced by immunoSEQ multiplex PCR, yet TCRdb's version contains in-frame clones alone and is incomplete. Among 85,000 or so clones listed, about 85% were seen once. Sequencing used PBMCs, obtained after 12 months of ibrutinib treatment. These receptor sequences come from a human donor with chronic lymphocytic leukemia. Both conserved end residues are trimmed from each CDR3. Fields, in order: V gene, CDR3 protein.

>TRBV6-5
ASSRQGVNTEAF
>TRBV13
ASSTPTGGAFTGELF
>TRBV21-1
ASSKSLWREGRGDTQY
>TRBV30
ASDPNHPGQGDFGQY
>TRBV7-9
ASSSDSHQETQY
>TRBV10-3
ATRVGGEQY
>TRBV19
ASSMGRLAGGNEQF
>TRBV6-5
ASSYWRGEQF
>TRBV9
ASSVATGELRRGNEQF
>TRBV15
ATSRASGAGGANVLT
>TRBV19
ASTDDRRGSEKLF
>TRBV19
ASSIMAGGLYNEQF
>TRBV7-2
ASSQWGGTETQY
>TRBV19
ASNVAGDTEAF
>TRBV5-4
ASSFGTGLYEQY
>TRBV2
ASCRSGTRETQY
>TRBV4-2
ASSPQQDGELF
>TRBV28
ASSHQETQY
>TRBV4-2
ASSPPPSGTRRGEQF
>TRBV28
ASLYLTTGCPYEQY
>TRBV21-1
ASKKDRLGSGSEETQY
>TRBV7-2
ASSPQGANVLT
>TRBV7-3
ATPGQGWGRQETQY
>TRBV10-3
AISESRDRGTEAF
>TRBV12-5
ASGQGTNTGELF
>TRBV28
ASRPGGSPLH
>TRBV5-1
ASSFGPGYEQY
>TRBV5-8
ASSPLLVQQKQY
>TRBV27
ASSTPGVPPYEQY
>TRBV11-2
ASSLIGQKGRETQY
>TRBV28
ASPPITGPNQPQH
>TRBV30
AWSPKRGLETQY
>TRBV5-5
ASGPNPVHEQY
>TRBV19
ATGGAPGYEQY
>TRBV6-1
ASSEAPSGYGYT
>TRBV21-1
ASTVRQGHPRGTGELF
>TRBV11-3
ASSQGAPDTQY
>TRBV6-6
ASSYGGLAYNEQF
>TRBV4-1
ASSQGMTETQY
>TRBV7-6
ASSPGAAGGNTIY
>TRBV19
ASSIGTGYEQY
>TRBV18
ASSPPGAGRGETQY
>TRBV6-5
ASSYGTPDYGYT
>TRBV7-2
ASQSYSNQPQH